These T cell receptor beta chains were read from a single sample in a study of human T cells and chemical hapten exposure. TCRdb re-derived calls from the RACE reads in MiXCR, one entry per CDR3 protein. Here the sample spans roughly 130,000 distinct CDR3 sequences, approximately 10% being singletons. Sequencing was performed on whole blood, taken in connection with sensitization to the hapten diphenylcyclopropenone (DPC). The receptors here all came from a woman aged 45-59 years with alopecia areata. Some clones in this sample may be carry-over from other donors' samples. The CDR3 runs from the conserved cysteine through the conserved F or W. The order of the fields is V gene, D gene, J gene, clone size, CDR3 protein, CDR3 DNA. The D gene is left open where the match is weak. Expanded clones get a size class; other rows say once, few or many, or leave the size out.

V gene: TRBV12-3/TRBV12-4; D gene: TRBD1; J gene: TRBJ1-5; clone size: many; CDR3 protein: CASKLTQGAEQPQHF; CDR3 DNA: TGTGCCAGCAAACTCACACAGGGGGCTGAGCAGCCCCAGCATTTT
V gene: TRBV20-1; D gene: -; J gene: TRBJ2-1; clone size: -; CDR3 protein: CSASAATYNEQFF; CDR3 DNA: TGCAGTGCTAGTGCCGCTACCTACAATGAGCAGTTCTTC
V gene: TRBV7-7; D gene: -; J gene: TRBJ2-5; clone size: many; CDR3 protein: CASRGGGETQYF; CDR3 DNA: TGTGCCAGCCGTGGCGGAGGGGAGACCCAGTACTTC
V gene: TRBV19; D gene: TRBD1; J gene: TRBJ1-1; clone size: few; CDR3 protein: CASSRSQGLGNTEAFF; CDR3 DNA: TGTGCCAGTAGTAGGTCACAGGGGCTCGGGAACACTGAAGCTTTCTTT
V gene: TRBV6-1; D gene: -; J gene: TRBJ2-7; clone size: few; CDR3 protein: CASTTGYEQYF; CDR3 DNA: TGTGCCAGCACCACCGGTTACGAGCAGTACTTC
V gene: TRBV20-1; D gene: -; J gene: TRBJ1-6; clone size: many; CDR3 protein: CSARDTGRTPLHF; CDR3 DNA: TGCAGTGCTAGAGATACCGGCAGGACACCCCTCCACTTT
V gene: TRBV9; D gene: -; J gene: TRBJ1-3; clone size: -; CDR3 protein: CASSVDPEGNTIYF; CDR3 DNA: TGTGCCAGCAGCGTAGATCCGGAGGGAAACACCATATATTTT
V gene: TRBV20-1; D gene: -; J gene: TRBJ1-5; clone size: -; CDR3 protein: CSARDPHNQPQHF; CDR3 DNA: TGCAGTGCTAGAGATCCCCATAATCAGCCCCAGCATTTT
V gene: TRBV29-1; D gene: TRBD1; J gene: TRBJ1-1; clone size: -; CDR3 protein: CSVGGTGLGAFF; CDR3 DNA: TGCAGCGTTGGAGGGACAGGACTCGGAGCTTTCTTT
V gene: TRBV19; D gene: -; J gene: TRBJ1-5; clone size: -; CDR3 protein: CASSIVANNQPQHF; CDR3 DNA: TGTGCCAGTAGTATAGTGGCAAACAATCAGCCCCAGCATTTT
V gene: TRBV20-1; D gene: TRBD2; J gene: TRBJ2-7; clone size: few; CDR3 protein: CSGLPGGRAQYEQYF; CDR3 DNA: TGCAGTGGTCTACCCGGCGGGAGGGCCCAGTACGAGCAGTACTTC
V gene: TRBV24-1; D gene: TRBD1; J gene: TRBJ1-1; clone size: -; CDR3 protein: CATRSTGVNTEAFF; CDR3 DNA: TGTGCCACCAGATCAACAGGGGTTAACACTGAAGCTTTCTTT
V gene: TRBV2; D gene: -; J gene: TRBJ1-5; clone size: -; CDR3 protein: CASSERGGLGQPQHF; CDR3 DNA: TGTGCCAGCAGTGAAAGGGGGGGGCTTGGGCAGCCCCAGCATTTT
V gene: TRBV12-3/TRBV12-4; D gene: TRBD2; J gene: TRBJ2-1; clone size: -; CDR3 protein: CASSLELAGVNNEQFF; CDR3 DNA: TGTGCCAGCAGTTTAGAACTAGCGGGAGTAAACAATGAGCAGTTCTTC
V gene: TRBV10-3; D gene: TRBD2; J gene: TRBJ2-3; clone size: -; CDR3 protein: CATLAGDTDTQYF; CDR3 DNA: TGTGCCACCTTAGCGGGAGACACAGATACGCAGTATTTT
V gene: TRBV7-9; D gene: -; J gene: TRBJ2-4; clone size: many; CDR3 protein: CASSFHQTGPKNIQYF; CDR3 DNA: TGTGCCAGCAGCTTTCACCAAACAGGGCCTAAAAACATTCAGTACTTC
V gene: TRBV11-1; D gene: TRBD1; J gene: TRBJ1-2; clone size: few; CDR3 protein: CASSPGTGIDGYTF; CDR3 DNA: TGTGCCAGCAGCCCCGGGACAGGGATAGATGGCTACACCTTC
V gene: TRBV7-2; D gene: TRBD1; J gene: TRBJ1-6; clone size: -; CDR3 protein: CASSLDRGLSPLHF; CDR3 DNA: TGTGCCAGCAGCTTAGACAGGGGTCTATCACCCCTCCACTTT
V gene: TRBV30; D gene: -; J gene: TRBJ2-5; clone size: -; CDR3 protein: CAWSKGGETQYF; CDR3 DNA: TGTGCCTGGAGTAAGGGAGGAGAGACCCAGTACTTC
V gene: TRBV12-3/TRBV12-4; D gene: -; J gene: TRBJ2-2; clone size: -; CDR3 protein: CASSTAPGRKNTGELFF; CDR3 DNA: TGTGCCAGCAGTACTGCCCCGGGACGGAAGAACACCGGGGAGCTGTTTTTT
V gene: TRBV18; D gene: TRBD1; J gene: TRBJ1-1; clone size: few; CDR3 protein: CASSPYGTELNTEAFF; CDR3 DNA: TGTGCCAGCTCACCCTACGGGACAGAGCTGAACACTGAAGCTTTCTTT
V gene: TRBV20-1; D gene: -; J gene: TRBJ1-5; clone size: -; CDR3 protein: CSAPWPGDQPQHF; CDR3 DNA: TGCAGTGCCCCATGGCCGGGGGATCAGCCCCAGCATTTT
V gene: TRBV7-3; D gene: -; J gene: TRBJ1-5; clone size: once; CDR3 protein: CASSLRRGNQPQHF; CDR3 DNA: TGTGCCAGCAGCCTTCGACGGGGAAATCAGCCCCAGCATTTT
V gene: TRBV28; D gene: -; J gene: TRBJ1-5; clone size: few; CDR3 protein: CASGRGFNQPQHF; CDR3 DNA: TGTGCCAGCGGCAGGGGATTCAATCAGCCCCAGCATTTT
V gene: TRBV28; D gene: -; J gene: TRBJ2-6; clone size: -; CDR3 protein: CASRGGGANVLTF; CDR3 DNA: TGTGCCAGCAGGGGCGGGGGGGCCAACGTCCTGACTTTC
V gene: TRBV20-1; D gene: -; J gene: TRBJ1-1; clone size: few; CDR3 protein: CSARAMVAEAFF; CDR3 DNA: TGCAGTGCTAGAGCCATGGTCGCTGAAGCTTTCTTT
V gene: TRBV3-1; D gene: TRBD2; J gene: TRBJ2-1; clone size: many; CDR3 protein: CASSLSAGGREQFF; CDR3 DNA: TGTGCCAGCAGCCTAAGTGCGGGGGGGAGGGAGCAGTTCTTC
V gene: TRBV5-6; D gene: -; J gene: TRBJ2-1; clone size: many; CDR3 protein: CASSFRNEQFF; CDR3 DNA: TGTGCCAGCAGCTTTCGAAATGAGCAGTTCTTC
V gene: TRBV29-1; D gene: -; J gene: TRBJ1-1; clone size: few; CDR3 protein: CSVELGTAALSEAFF; CDR3 DNA: TGCAGCGTTGAGCTTGGGACTGCGGCGCTGTCAGAAGCTTTCTTT
V gene: TRBV3-1; D gene: TRBD1; J gene: TRBJ2-5; clone size: many; CDR3 protein: CASSQGTGVDVQETQYF; CDR3 DNA: TGTGCCAGCAGCCAGGGGACAGGGGTCGACGTGCAAGAGACCCAGTACTTC
V gene: TRBV7-2; D gene: TRBD1; J gene: TRBJ2-7; clone size: -; CDR3 protein: CASSWGQGLYEQYF; CDR3 DNA: TGTGCCAGCAGCTGGGGACAGGGACTCTACGAGCAGTACTTC
V gene: TRBV29-1; D gene: TRBD2; J gene: TRBJ2-1; clone size: -; CDR3 protein: CSVGGTSGRVANEQFF; CDR3 DNA: TGCAGCGTTGGCGGGACTAGCGGGAGGGTGGCTAATGAGCAGTTCTTC
V gene: TRBV10-1; D gene: -; J gene: TRBJ2-5; clone size: many; CDR3 protein: CASSAGARETQYF; CDR3 DNA: TGCGCCAGCAGTGCGGGGGCCCGGGAGACCCAGTACTTC
V gene: TRBV7-6; D gene: TRBD2; J gene: TRBJ2-3; clone size: -; CDR3 protein: CASSLMASGGSTDTQYF; CDR3 DNA: TGTGCCAGCAGCTTAATGGCTAGCGGGGGCAGCACAGATACGCAGTATTTT
V gene: TRBV20-1; D gene: -; J gene: TRBJ2-3; clone size: many; CDR3 protein: CSALTDTQYF; CDR3 DNA: TGCAGTGCTCTCACAGATACGCAGTATTTT
V gene: TRBV20-1; D gene: TRBD2; J gene: TRBJ2-1; clone size: few; CDR3 protein: CSGGGGGPHSYNEQFF; CDR3 DNA: TGCAGTGGTGGGGGGGGAGGCCCACATTCCTACAATGAGCAGTTCTTC
V gene: TRBV7-9; D gene: -; J gene: TRBJ1-1; clone size: few; CDR3 protein: CASQGQGTEAFF; CDR3 DNA: TGTGCCAGCCAGGGGCAGGGCACTGAAGCTTTCTTT
V gene: TRBV7-9; D gene: TRBD1; J gene: TRBJ1-2; clone size: many; CDR3 protein: CASSFAGTGSFYGYTF; CDR3 DNA: TGTGCCAGCAGCTTCGCCGGGACAGGTTCGTTCTATGGCTACACCTTC
V gene: TRBV6-6; D gene: -; J gene: TRBJ1-3; clone size: -; CDR3 protein: CASSYQGGNRNTIYF; CDR3 DNA: TGTGCCAGCAGTTACCAAGGAGGGAATAGAAACACCATATATTTT
V gene: TRBV9; D gene: TRBD2; J gene: TRBJ2-3; clone size: -; CDR3 protein: CASSPPLAGAHTDTQYF; CDR3 DNA: TGTGCCAGCAGTCCACCTTTAGCGGGGGCCCACACAGATACGCAGTATTTT
V gene: TRBV28; D gene: -; J gene: TRBJ2-3; clone size: -; CDR3 protein: CASSPPGTGTDTQYF; CDR3 DNA: TGTGCCAGCAGTCCCCCCGGGACTGGCACAGATACGCAGTATTTT
V gene: TRBV27; D gene: -; J gene: TRBJ2-7; clone size: -; CDR3 protein: CASIAGGTGSYEQYF; CDR3 DNA: TGTGCCAGCATCGCGGGGGGGACAGGCTCCTACGAGCAGTACTTC
V gene: TRBV7-9; D gene: -; J gene: TRBJ1-1; clone size: -; CDR3 protein: CAGSPEHHTEAFF; CDR3 DNA: TGTGCTGGCAGTCCGGAGCATCACACTGAAGCTTTCTTT
V gene: TRBV12-3/TRBV12-4; D gene: -; J gene: TRBJ1-5; clone size: few; CDR3 protein: CASSFAGVVQPQHF; CDR3 DNA: TGTGCCAGCAGTTTCGCAGGGGTGGTTCAGCCCCAGCATTTT
V gene: TRBV7-6; D gene: -; J gene: TRBJ1-1; clone size: -; CDR3 protein: CASSLGAGVSTEAFF; CDR3 DNA: TGTGCCAGCAGCTTAGGGGCAGGGGTTAGCACTGAAGCTTTCTTT
V gene: TRBV12-3/TRBV12-4; D gene: -; J gene: TRBJ1-1; clone size: -; CDR3 protein: CASTSGSQAEAFF; CDR3 DNA: TGTGCCAGCACCTCAGGGAGTCAGGCTGAAGCTTTCTTT
V gene: TRBV5-6; D gene: -; J gene: TRBJ2-3; clone size: -; CDR3 protein: CASSLDRVSTDTQYF; CDR3 DNA: TGTGCCAGCAGCTTGGACAGGGTCAGCACAGATACGCAGTATTTT
V gene: TRBV28; D gene: TRBD1; J gene: TRBJ2-7; clone size: many; CDR3 protein: CASSPGQLAPGEQYF; CDR3 DNA: TGTGCCAGCAGTCCGGGACAGCTTGCCCCTGGCGAGCAGTACTTC